Listed below are T cell receptor beta chains from one sample, sequenced in a study of T cell responses to AZD1222 COVID-19 vaccine. TCRdb's copy holds only in-frame clones and misses some; the assay was immunoSEQ multiplex PCR. The repertoire holds approximately 180,000 clones, with about nine tenths as singletons. The source was peripheral blood, collected on day 0 of AZD1222 vaccination. These receptors all stem from an adult in good health. Both conserved end residues are part of each CDR3. A D gene is named only where the DNA matches it firmly. Not all rows give a size; the values are once, few, many and, for expanded clones, a class.

>TRBJ2-1|TRBV7-8|NA|TRBD2
TGTGCCAGCAGTCCTGCCACGACTAGCGGGGGGGTAAATGAGCAGTTCTTC
CASSPATTSGGVNEQFF
>TRBJ2-2|TRBV7-2|NA|TRBD2
TGTGCCAGCAGCTTAGTGAGACTAGCGGGGGCGAACGGGGAGCTGTTTTTT
CASSLVRLAGANGELFF
>TRBJ1-5|TRBV3-1/TRBV3-2|few|NA
TGTGCCAGCAGCCAAGATCGGCAACCATACCAGCCCCAGCATTTT
CASSQDRQPYQPQHF
>TRBJ2-3|TRBV5-6|NA|NA
TGTGCCAGCAGCTTGGTAGGGGCCCGCACAGATACGCAGTATTTT
CASSLVGARTDTQYF
>TRBJ2-2|TRBV4-3|NA|TRBD1
TGCGCCAGCAGCCAAGATCCAGGGACAGCCGGGGAGCTGTTTTTT
CASSQDPGTAGELFF
>TRBJ1-6|TRBV5-6|NA|NA
TGTGCCAGCAGCCAAGGGACCGACTATAATTCACCCCTCCACTTT
CASSQGTDYNSPLHF
>TRBJ1-2|TRBV19|NA|TRBD1
TGTGCCAGTAGTATACAGGGGACAGGGGTGGAAGGCTACACCTTC
CASSIQGTGVEGYTF
>TRBJ2-2|TRBV9|NA|TRBD1
TGTGCCAGCAGCGTAGCCCCTGACAGGGGGGCTCTACCCACCGGGGAGCTGTTTTTT
CASSVAPDRGALPTGELFF
>TRBJ2-3|TRBV4-1|NA|NA
TGCGCCAGCAGCCTTACGGACAGCGGGACCGTTCGAGATACGCAGTATTTT
CASSLTDSGTVRDTQYF
>TRBJ1-1|TRBV30|NA|TRBD1
TGTGCCTGGCAGGGGGCCGGAGGGAGGAAGGAAGCTTTCTTT
CAWQGAGGRKEAFF
>TRBJ1-5|TRBV6-2/TRBV6-3|NA|NA
TGTGCCAGCAGTTACAGCGACATCTCTCGGTATTATAGCAATCAGCCCCAGCATTTT
CASSYSDISRYYSNQPQHF
>TRBJ2-7|TRBV7-2|NA|TRBD2
TGTGCCAGCAGCACGGGGGGGCTCTATTCCTACGAGCAGTACTTC
CASSTGGLYSYEQYF
>TRBJ1-1|TRBV12-3/TRBV12-4|NA|TRBD1
TGTGCCAGCAGGGGACAGGGCAACACTGAAGCTTTCTTT
CASRGQGNTEAFF
>TRBJ2-2|TRBV9|once|NA
TGTGCCAGCAGCTTGGGACGGCGAGCCACACTATCCGGGGAGCTGTTTTTT
CASSLGRRATLSGELFF
>TRBJ2-7|TRBV13|once|TRBD1
TGTGCCAGCAGCTTAGGAGGGGGCGGATACGAGCAGTACTTC
CASSLGGGGYEQYF
>TRBJ1-5|TRBV2|NA|NA
TGTGCCAGCAGTAAGGACAGACATTACAATCAGCCCCAGCATTTT
CASSKDRHYNQPQHF
>TRBJ2-3|TRBV29-1|NA|NA
TGCAGCGGGGGGCTGGGGGGATTTGCAGATACGCAGTATTTT
CSGGLGGFADTQYF
>TRBJ1-1|TRBV18|NA|NA
TGTGCCAGCTCACCTCAGGTGAACACTGAAGCTTTCTTT
CASSPQVNTEAFF
>TRBJ1-5|TRBV6-5|NA|NA
TGTGCCAGCAGACGCGACGGAACTAATCAGCCCCAGCATTTT
CASRRDGTNQPQHF
>TRBJ1-5|TRBV4-2|NA|TRBD1
TGTGCCAGCAGCCAAGATACGGGTCGGGGACAGGGAAATCAGCCCCAGCATTTT
CASSQDTGRGQGNQPQHF
>TRBJ1-4|TRBV5-1|NA|TRBD1
TGCGCCAGCAGACCAGGGGGCGTCGATGAAAAACTGTTTTTT
CASRPGGVDEKLFF
>TRBJ1-5|TRBV6-2/TRBV6-3|NA|NA
TGTGCCAGCAGTTATTACGGGGCCGCTAGCAATCAGCCCCAGCATTTT
CASSYYGAASNQPQHF
>TRBJ2-1|TRBV5-8|NA|NA
TGTGCCAGCAGCTCCCACCTCCGGCTAGAGCAGTTCTTC
CASSSHLRLEQFF
>TRBJ1-1|TRBV6-1|NA|TRBD1
TGTGCCAGCAGTATCCGACAGGGCACTGAAGCTTTCTTT
CASSIRQGTEAFF
>TRBJ2-3|TRBV4-3|NA|NA
TGCGCCAGCAGCCGCGACAGTGTCAAAGATACGCAGTATTTT
CASSRDSVKDTQYF
>TRBJ2-3|TRBV9|NA|TRBD2
TGTGCCAGCAGCGTGTCTCGGGGGGGCACAGATACGCAGTATTTT
CASSVSRGGTDTQYF
>TRBJ1-3|TRBV3-1/TRBV3-2|NA|TRBD1
TGTGCCAGCAGCCAACGTGTTGGAGACAGGGTCAGTGGAAACACCATATATTTT
CASSQRVGDRVSGNTIYF
>TRBJ1-3|TRBV4-1|NA|TRBD1
TGCGCCAGCAGCCAAGGGTCAGGGGGATACTCTGGAAACACCATATATTTT
CASSQGSGGYSGNTIYF
>TRBJ2-6|TRBV18|NA|TRBD1
TGTGCCAGCTCAAAAGCCGGGACAGGGGACTTCTACTCTGGGGCCAACGTCCTGACTTTC
CASSKAGTGDFYSGANVLTF
>TRBJ1-3|TRBV4-1|NA|NA
TGCGCCAGCAGCCCCAGCGGCATGCCGGGGGCGGGAAACACCATATATTTT
CASSPSGMPGAGNTIYF
>TRBJ1-5|TRBV20-1|NA|NA
TGCAGTGCTAGTGTGTGGGGGTCCCGGCAGCCCCAGCATTTT
CSASVWGSRQPQHF
>TRBJ1-1|TRBV3-1/TRBV3-2|NA|NA
TGTGCCAGCAGCCAAGATTTCCGGGGTTTGCCTGAAGCTTTCTTT
CASSQDFRGLPEAFF
>TRBJ1-1|TRBV6-6|NA|TRBD1
TGTGCCAGCAGCTTGGACAGGGTCACTGAAGCTTTCTTT
CASSLDRVTEAFF
>TRBJ2-1|TRBV6-5|NA|NA
TGTGCCAGCAGAAGGGACGGCTACAATGAGCAGTTCTTC
CASRRDGYNEQFF
>TRBJ2-7|TRBV11-1|NA|NA
TGTGCCAGCAGCTTAGAGGGGAATACCTACGAGCAGTACTTC
CASSLEGNTYEQYF
>TRBJ2-5|TRBV4-1|NA|TRBD2
TGCGCCAGCAGCCAGGACAGACTAGCGGGGAAAGAGACCCAGTACTTC
CASSQDRLAGKETQYF
>TRBJ1-2|TRBV9|NA|NA
TGTGCCAGTGGGGGGACTAACTATGGCTACACCTTC
CASGGTNYGYTF
>TRBJ1-2|TRBV6-1|once|TRBD1
TGTGCCAGCACGACAGGGAATGGCTACACCTTC
CASTTGNGYTF
>TRBJ2-5|TRBV2|once|TRBD2
TGTGCCAGCAGCCAAGGGACTAGCGGGGGGGCCCAAGAGACCCAGTACTTC
CASSQGTSGGAQETQYF
>TRBJ2-2|TRBV15|NA|NA
TGTGCCACCAGCAGGACAGAGGCGAACACCGGGGAGCTGTTTTTT
CATSRTEANTGELFF
>TRBJ1-1|TRBV4-3|NA|TRBD1
TGCGCCAGCAGCCAAAGTAGGACAGGGTGGACTGAAGCTTTCTTT
CASSQSRTGWTEAFF
>TRBJ1-2|TRBV28|few|NA
TGTGCCAGCAGTTTATTGGCGACAGGACAGAGCTATGGCTACACCTTC
CASSLLATGQSYGYTF
>TRBJ1-2|TRBV4-3|NA|TRBD1
TGCGCCAGCAGCCGCAACCGGGACAGGGGGACGGTGGATGGCTACACCTTC
CASSRNRDRGTVDGYTF